One T cell receptor (beta chain) is described in this entry. These data come from a study of T cell changes during pregnancy in multiple sclerosis. Clones were sequenced by immunoSEQ multiplex PCR, and TCRdb holds only the in-frame ones, with some missing. The table records under 100,000 clones, more than 85% of them present only once. The length of the CDR3 is 20 residues. The V end lost 1 base, the J end lost 0 bases, and 21 bases lay between the germline ends. Germline values: CDR1 MGHRA, CDR2 YSYEKL. The sequence was collected from a female donor in good health, enrolled as a control in a pregnancy study. The V call is TRBV4-1, the J call TRBJ1-4; TRBD1 might be the D (6 bases). The material was peripheral blood, obtained in the first trimester of pregnancy. The CDR3 coding sequence is TGCGCCAGCAGCCAAGTCGCCCGGGACAAGGTTAGGGCAACTAATGAAAAACTGTTTTTT. Translation gives CASSQVARDKVRATNEKLFF.